A selection of T cell receptor beta chains follows, all from one sample in a study of blood T cell repertoires in COVID-19. Assay used: immunoSEQ multiplex PCR; TCRdb lists only in-frame clones, some missing. The table lists around 220,000 clones, approximately 87% of them singletons. Sequenced material: peripheral blood. The receptors were sampled from a woman aged 50 to 65 with acute or convalescent COVID-19. Each CDR3 is given with its conserved first and last residue. D genes are given only for firm matches. The size of a clone is reported for some rows only, either as once, few or many, or as a class for expanded clones.

>TRBJ2-5|NA|NA|TRBV11-2
TGTGCCAGCAGCTTCCAGGGGCAGTATGGGGAGACCCAGTACTTC
CASSFQGQYGETQYF
>TRBJ2-7|NA|NA|TRBV12-3/TRBV12-4
TGTGCCAGCAGACCGACAGGGAGGAACGAGCAGTACTTC
CASRPTGRNEQYF
>TRBJ2-7|NA|NA|TRBV7-2
TGTGCCAGCAGCTTAGACTTCTCCTACGAGCAGTACTTC
CASSLDFSYEQYF
>TRBJ1-6|NA|NA|TRBV6-1
TGTGCCAGCAGTGAAGTGCAGGGGAATTCACCCCTCCACTTT
CASSEVQGNSPLHF
>TRBJ2-7|NA|NA|TRBV19
TGTGCCAGTAGTATAGATGGGACTGACCCCTACGAGCAGTACTTC
CASSIDGTDPYEQYF
>TRBJ2-7|NA|TRBD2|TRBV18
TGTGCCAGCTCACCAGGACTAGCGGGGAGTTACGAGCAGTACTTC
CASSPGLAGSYEQYF
>TRBJ1-2|NA|NA|TRBV19
TGTGCCAGTAGTATAGGGACAGCTGATGGCCCCTATGGCTACACCTTC
CASSIGTADGPYGYTF
>TRBJ1-1|NA|TRBD1|TRBV10-2
TGCGCCAGCAGTTCCCCGGGACAGTTAGGGACTGAAGCTTTCTTT
CASSSPGQLGTEAFF
>TRBJ1-2|few|TRBD1|TRBV9
TGTGCCAGCACCCGACAGGGGAATGGCTACACCTTC
CASTRQGNGYTF
>TRBJ2-2|NA|NA|TRBV18
TGTGCCAGCTCACGGACTACCACCGGGGAGCTGTTTTTT
CASSRTTTGELFF
>TRBJ2-3|NA|NA|TRBV5-5
TGTGCCAGCAGCTTGTTGGCTGGAGGCACAGATACGCAGTATTTT
CASSLLAGGTDTQYF
>TRBJ1-1|once|NA|TRBV5-6
TGTGCCAGCACCCGGAGGGGAATGCCGAACACTGAAGCTTTCTTT
CASTRRGMPNTEAFF
>TRBJ1-1|NA|NA|TRBV11-3
TGTGCCAGCAGCTTTGACACCCTGAACACTGAAGCTTTCTTT
CASSFDTLNTEAFF
>TRBJ2-7|NA|NA|TRBV3-1/TRBV3-2
TGTGCCAGCAGCCTTACTGGCTACGAGCAGTACTTC
CASSLTGYEQYF
>TRBJ1-1|NA|NA|TRBV10-3
TGTGCCATCAGTGAGCGTCAGGGTTTGAACTTGAACACTGAAGCTTTCTTT
CAISERQGLNLNTEAFF
>TRBJ2-7|NA|NA|TRBV4-1
TGCGCCAGCAGCCAAGTTGTCACCGGCGAGCAGTACTTC
CASSQVVTGEQYF
>TRBJ2-3|NA|TRBD2|TRBV19
TGTGCCAGTCGCGGGAGAGTCCACCCAGATACGCAGTATTTT
CASRGRVHPDTQYF
>TRBJ2-3|NA|NA|TRBV5-8
TGTGCCAGCAGCTTGGAGCGGGCTACGCAGTATTTT
CASSLERATQYF
>TRBJ1-1|NA|NA|TRBV2
TGTGCCAGCAGTCACTATCAGGGCTACACTGAAGCTTTCTTT
CASSHYQGYTEAFF
>TRBJ1-2|NA|NA|TRBV29-1
TGCAGCGTTCCGTCAGGAAACTATGGCTACACCTTC
CSVPSGNYGYTF
>TRBJ1-2|NA|NA|TRBV7-9
TGTGCCAGCAGCTTACAACAGGGCTTTTATGGCTACACCTTC
CASSLQQGFYGYTF
>TRBJ1-2|NA|TRBD1|TRBV4-2
TGTGCCAGCAGCCCTGAACAGGGGGCGGACTATGGCTACACCTTC
CASSPEQGADYGYTF
>TRBJ2-1|NA|TRBD2|TRBV4-1
TGCGCCAGCAGCCAAAATAGCGGGAGGGCCAATGAGCAGTTCTTC
CASSQNSGRANEQFF
>TRBJ2-1|NA|TRBD2|TRBV29-1
TGCAGCGTTGATCAAGGACTAGCGGGAGTTGGCGATGAGCAGTTCTTC
CSVDQGLAGVGDEQFF
>TRBJ2-1|NA|NA|TRBV7-3
TGTGCCAGCAGCTTAAGACTAGACGACTACAATGAGCAGTTCTTC
CASSLRLDDYNEQFF
>TRBJ2-3|NA|TRBD1|TRBV5-1
TGCGCCAGCAGCTTGGGAGGGGGCTCGGTAGATACGCAGTATTTT
CASSLGGGSVDTQYF
>TRBJ2-1|NA|NA|TRBV11-2
TGTGCCAGCAGCTTAGAACCGGGATCCTACAATGAGCAGTTCTTC
CASSLEPGSYNEQFF
>TRBJ2-2|NA|TRBD1|TRBV5-4
TGTGCCAGCAGCTGGGGACTGGACAGGGGCCAAGGGGAGCTGTTTTTT
CASSWGLDRGQGELFF
>TRBJ2-1|NA|NA|TRBV6-6
TGTGCCAGCAAGGCAACCTTGGCGGAGAGATTTAATGAGCAGTTCTTC
CASKATLAERFNEQFF
>TRBJ2-3|NA|TRBD2|TRBV24-1
TGTGCCACCAGTGATTTCGCGGGAGGAGATACGCAGTATTTT
CATSDFAGGDTQYF
>TRBJ2-5|NA|NA|TRBV3-1/TRBV3-2
TGTGCCAGCAGCCAAACTAGCCTTAAGTACTTC
CASSQTSLKYF
>TRBJ2-1|few|NA|TRBV10-2
TGCGCCAGCGGTGCGGGATCCTCCTACAATGAGCAGTTCTTC
CASGAGSSYNEQFF